The clone carrying this T cell receptor (beta chain) has just a few counts. The sample originates from a study of blood T cell repertoires in COVID-19. The protocol was immunoSEQ multiplex PCR, while the TCRdb copy is restricted to in-frame clones and leaves out a portion. The sample holds about 60,000 clones, approximately 80% seen once. Germline trimming cut 4 bases from V and 4 bases from J; bases unmatched to any gene: 10. This CDR3 has 18 amino acids. Germline V gene lookup returns CDR1 SEHNR and CDR2 FQNEAQ (reference sequence). The chain recombines TRBV7-9 with TRBJ2-7, with TRBD2 matching 16 bases. The receptor's source is a human donor in a cohort sampled during active COVID-19. Sequencing was carried out using peripheral blood. CDR3 amino acids: CASSSAGTSGRAFYEQYF. The CDR3 nucleotides read TGTGCCAGCAGCTCAGCCGGGACTAGCGGGAGGGCCTTTTACGAGCAGTACTTC.